These 19 T cell receptor beta chains share one sample of origin, sequenced in a study of T cell responses to AZD1222 COVID-19 vaccine. The repertoire was sequenced with immunoSEQ multiplex PCR; TCRdb's copy has only in-frame clones and lacks some. Among 210,000 or so clones listed, 85% to 95% were seen once. The starting material was peripheral blood, obtained on day 0 of MenACWY control vaccination. The receptors were gathered from an adult in good health.

This chain joins TRBV28 and TRBJ1-2; no definite D call. V lost 8 bases and J lost 4, with 14 bases in between. The CDR3 consists of 13 residues. Germline lookup yields CDR1 MDHEN and CDR2 SYDVKM. This chain's CDR3 is CASSLWLGYGYTF. The CDR3, as DNA: TGTGCCAGCTCCCTGTGGCTGGGCTATGGCTACACCTTC.

Notes on this clone: The same CDR3 is also encoded by other DNA sequences in this sample. The chain combines TRBV30 with TRBJ1-4, with D uncertain. From germline, CDR1 is GTSNPN and CDR2 SVGIG (reference sequence). This CDR3 is 12 amino acids long. Trimming removed 0 bases at V and 7 bases at J, with 6 bases between. CDR3 amino acids: CAWSVLGEKLFF. The CDR3 coding sequence is TGTGCCTGGAGTGTACTGGGTGAAAAACTGTTTTTT.

This sequence joins TRBV6-5 and TRBJ1-1; D uncertain. This CDR3 has 14 amino acids. Germline-derived CDR1 and CDR2 are MNHEY and SVGAGI. V gave up 1 base and J gave up 3 bases, with 9 bases separating them. The chain's CDR3 is CASSYLTRYTEAFF. The CDR3 DNA follows: TGTGCCAGCAGTTACTTGACTCGCTACACTGAAGCTTTCTTT.

The rearrangement joins TRBV7-8 to TRBJ1-1; TRBD1 matches at 7 bases. Germline V gives CDR1 SGHVS, CDR2 FQNEAQ. The V and J ends lost 5 bases and 4 bases, in that order; junction bases with no gene match: 10. The length of the CDR3 is 15 residues. The CDR3 nucleotides read TGTGCCAGCAGCCTTCCGACAGGGATTGCCACTGAAGCTTTCTTT. Translation gives CASSLPTGIATEAFF.

The chain joins TRBV9 to TRBJ2-3; perhaps TRBD2 as D (6 bases). The V gene lost 0 bases and the J gene lost 5 bases, with 19 bases spanning the gap. The germline CDR1 and CDR2 sequences are SGDLS and YYNGEE. CDR3 size: 17 residues. CDR3 sequence reads: CASSVVGTSRELDTQYF. As DNA, the CDR3 is TGTGCCAGCAGCGTAGTTGGGACTTCCAGAGAACTAGATACGCAGTATTTT.

This rearrangement joins TRBV5-6 to TRBJ2-1; 8 nucleotides line up with TRBD2. Germline lookup yields CDR1 SGHDT and CDR2 YYEEEE. Trimming removed 0 bases from V and 3 bases from J; junction bases left unmatched: 2. The CDR3 loop spans 15 amino acids. In DNA form, the CDR3 reads TGTGCCAGCAGCTTGGAGCGGGGGTACTACAATGAGCAGTTCTTC. Its protein product is CASSLERGYYNEQFF. Variable domain in full (rest from reference TRBV5-6 and TRBJ2-1): DAGVTQSPTHLIKTRGQQVTLRCSPKSGHDTVSWYQQALGQGPQFIFQYYEEEERQRGNFPDRFSGHQFPNYSSELNVNALLLGDSALYLCASSLERGYYNEQFFGPGTRLTVL.

This clone was seen only a few times. The gene calls are TRBV11-2 and TRBJ2-3, with TRBD1 identical over 7 bases. CDR3 length: 14 residues. Germline CDR1 and CDR2: SGHAT and FQNNGV. J lost 6 bases, V lost 1 base, and 4 bases had no gene match. CDR3 bases: TGTGCCAGCAGCTTAGCCGAGGGGGCGGATACGCAGTATTTT. It encodes CASSLAEGADTQYF.

The rearrangement uses TRBV5-5 and TRBJ1-3, with a tentative D call TRBD1 (5 bases). In germline, CDR1 is SGHKS, CDR2 YYEKEE (reference sequence). The CDR3 covers 16 residues. The V and J ends lost 6 bases and 0 bases respectively, with 16 bases between them. The CDR3 is CASKGNTGNSGNTIYF. CDR3 DNA sequence: TGTGCCAGCAAAGGCAACACAGGAAACTCTGGAAACACCATATATTTT.

The V call is TRBV11-2, the J call TRBJ1-3; no definite D call. Germline V gene lookup returns CDR1 SGHAT and CDR2 FQNNGV. This CDR3 contains 11 residues. The germline V and J ends were trimmed by 1 base and 8 bases, with 3 bases remaining between them. The CDR3 sequence: CASSLGDTIYF. The CDR3, as DNA: TGTGCCAGCAGCTTAGGCGACACCATATATTTT. The variable domain in full, with the rest retrieved from reference TRBV11-2 and TRBJ1-3, is EAGVAQSPRYKIIEKRQSVAFWCNPISGHATLYWYQQILGQGPKLLIQFQNNGVVDDSQLPKDRFSAERLKGVDSTLKIQPAKLEDSAVYLCASSLGDTIYFGEGSWLTVV.

The chain combines TRBV7-6 with TRBJ1-1; D not certain. The V end lost 0 bases, the J end lost 4 bases, and 18 bases lay between the germline ends. Per germline, CDR1 SGHVS and CDR2 FNYEAQ. The CDR3 sequence is 17 residues long. CDR3 nucleotide sequence: TGTGCCAGCAGCTTAGCGTCGTTTCAGGTTCCCGGCACTGAAGCTTTCTTT. Its translation is CASSLASFQVPGTEAFF.

Worth noting for this clone: The sample contains more than one DNA sequence encoding this CDR3. The chain has TRBV5-1 and TRBJ2-3; D gene unclear. V lost 4 bases and J lost 2, with 2 bases in between. Germline CDR1 SGHRS, CDR2 YFSETQ. The CDR3 spans 11 residues. CDR3 coding DNA: TGCGCCAGCAGCCTCACAGATACGCAGTATTTT. Protein sequence: CASSLTDTQYF.

The J gene is TRBJ1-2, the V gene TRBV5-1; D gene ambiguous. The length of the CDR3 is 14 residues. Germline V gene sequence: CDR1 SGHRS, CDR2 YFSETQ. Trimming removed 7 bases at V and 7 bases at J, with 20 bases between. This CDR3 reads CASQPDLGRSGYTF. The CDR3 nucleotides are TGCGCCAGCCAGCCCGACCTGGGGAGGTCTGGCTACACCTTC.

The V gene is TRBV10-3, the J gene TRBJ2-3; TRBD1 matches at 9 bases. The CDR3 totals 14 residues. From germline, CDR1 is ENHRY and CDR2 SYGVKD. Germline trimming cut 7 bases from V and 4 bases from J; bases unmatched to any gene: 6. The CDR3 region is CAINTGQGADTQYF. The DNA of the CDR3 is TGTGCCATCAATACGGGACAGGGTGCAGATACGCAGTATTTT.

The rearrangement joins TRBV12-3 or TRBV12-4 to TRBJ1-1, with 7 positions matching TRBD1. V lost 4 bases and J lost 4; bases outside the gene matches: 3. The CDR3 extends over 13 amino acids. The CDR3 nucleotides are TGTGCCAGCAGTTCCTGGACAGGCACTGAAGCTTTCTTT. Protein sequence: CASSSWTGTEAFF.

The chain couples TRBV28 to TRBJ1-3, with D perhaps TRBD1 (6 bases). V was cut by 5 bases and J by 0 bases, with 11 bases left in between. CDR1 is MDHEN, CDR2 SYDVKM, per germline. The CDR3 totals 15 residues. The CDR3 region is CASSGQSISGNTIYF. The CDR3, as DNA: TGTGCCAGCAGTGGACAGTCAATCTCTGGAAACACCATATATTTT. Filled out from reference TRBV28 and TRBJ1-3, the complete variable domain reads DVKVTQSSRYLVKRTGEKVFLECVQDMDHENMFWYRQDPGLGLRLIYFSYDVKMKEKGDIPEGYSVSREKKERFSLILESASTNQTSMYLCASSGQSISGNTIYFGEGSWLTVV.

This chain connects TRBV27 to TRBJ2-5, with 7 bases identical to TRBD2. Germline values: CDR1 MNHEY, CDR2 SMNVEV (reference sequence). V shed 2 bases, J shed 0 bases, and the junction held 15 bases outside the gene matches. There are 19 residues in the CDR3. CDR3 DNA: TGTGCCAGCAGTTTAGAAAGCAGGTTGGCGGGGGAGTACCAAGAGACCCAGTACTTC. Amino acids: CASSLESRLAGEYQETQYF.

The genes are TRBV12-3 or TRBV12-4 and TRBJ2-5, with unresolved D. The CDR3 has 12 residues. V was clipped by 3 bases and J by 9 bases, with 11 bases between them. The CDR3 DNA reads as TGTGCCAGCAGTTTCCGAGGCCTCGCCCAGTACTTC. Translating gives CASSFRGLAQYF.

This sequence joins TRBV5-4 and TRBJ1-2; D is perhaps TRBD1 (6 bases). The V end was cut by 3 bases, the J end by 4 bases, with 16 bases between. This CDR3 is 15 amino acids long. CDR1 is SGHNT and CDR2 is YYREEE in the germline V gene (reference sequence). In DNA form, the CDR3 reads TGTGCCAGCAGCTCGCCAAGGACAGCCTTCTATGGCTACACCTTC. The encoded protein is CASSSPRTAFYGYTF.

The chain combines TRBV5-4 with TRBJ1-3; possibly TRBD1 for D (5 bases). Per germline, CDR1 SGHNT and CDR2 YYREEE (reference sequence). V was trimmed by 1 base and J by 0 bases, leaving 11 bases between them. The CDR3 covers 16 residues. The CDR3 nucleotides are TGTGCCAGCAGCTTGCAGGGTTATGCCTCTGGAAACACCATATATTTT. Amino acid sequence: CASSLQGYASGNTIYF. Looking up the rest from reference TRBV5-4 and TRBJ1-3 gives the full variable domain: ETGVTQSPTHLIKTRGQQVTLRCSSQSGHNTVSWYQQALGQGPQFIFQYYREEENGRGNFPPRFSGLQFPNYSSELNVNALELDDSALYLCASSLQGYASGNTIYFGEGSWLTVV.